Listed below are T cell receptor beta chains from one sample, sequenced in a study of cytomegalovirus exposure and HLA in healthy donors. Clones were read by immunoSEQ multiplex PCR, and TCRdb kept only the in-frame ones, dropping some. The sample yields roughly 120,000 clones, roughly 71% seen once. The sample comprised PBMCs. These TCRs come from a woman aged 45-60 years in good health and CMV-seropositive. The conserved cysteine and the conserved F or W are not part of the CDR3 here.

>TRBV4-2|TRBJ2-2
ASSQEAGAANTGELF
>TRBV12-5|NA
ASGRLAGGYEQY
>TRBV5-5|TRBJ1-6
ASNGMVKGLPPLH
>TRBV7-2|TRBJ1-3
ASSYGVAGNTIY
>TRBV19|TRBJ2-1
ASSYQGRRDEQF
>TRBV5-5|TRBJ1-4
ASSLGTGAEKLF
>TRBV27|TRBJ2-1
ASSSSGGLGAF
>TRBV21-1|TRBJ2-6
ASSSDRGAGANVLT
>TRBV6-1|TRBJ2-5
ASSEAGTSRETQY
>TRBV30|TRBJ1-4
AWTREGDEKLF
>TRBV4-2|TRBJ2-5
ASSPAADSGGQETQY
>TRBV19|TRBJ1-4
ASRGRGTEKLF
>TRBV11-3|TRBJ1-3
ASRARRRPDGNTIY
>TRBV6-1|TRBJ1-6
ASSLQSKEIPLH
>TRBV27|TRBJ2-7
ATTGTGGGHEQY
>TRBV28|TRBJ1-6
ASLQGNRMPPLH
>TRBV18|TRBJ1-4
ASSFGSNEKLF
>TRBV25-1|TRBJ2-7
ASSGTVEVYEQY
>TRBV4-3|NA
ASSQHGGGTGVNEQY
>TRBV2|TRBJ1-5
ASSRDRESQPQH
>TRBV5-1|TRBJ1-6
ASSLEGARGSPLH
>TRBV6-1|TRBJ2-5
ASNARNPETQY
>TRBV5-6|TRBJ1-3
ASSWGGPNSGNTIY
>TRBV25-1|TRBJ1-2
ASGAQGVGGGYT
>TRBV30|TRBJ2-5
AWSVRGETQY
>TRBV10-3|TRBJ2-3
AAKPTSGATDTQY
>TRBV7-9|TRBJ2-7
SSSLGTSGLSYEQY
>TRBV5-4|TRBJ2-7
ASSRESYEQY
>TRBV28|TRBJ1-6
ASKDSQSPLH
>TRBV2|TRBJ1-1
ASSPDRLGAF
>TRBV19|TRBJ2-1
ASSERTSGPYNEQF
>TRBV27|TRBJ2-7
ASSRDSRRSYEQY
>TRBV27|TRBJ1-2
ASSLSQRIYGYT
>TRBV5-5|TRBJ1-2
ASSLGTSSNYGYT
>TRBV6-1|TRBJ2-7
ASSPLAATTHEQY
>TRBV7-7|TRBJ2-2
ASSLVASGGARTGELF
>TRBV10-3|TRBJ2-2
AIRAWTGDDTGELF
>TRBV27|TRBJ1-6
ASRGGRVNSPLH